This TCR beta chain derives from a study of identical twins. Study-wide results and limits: Cord blood's abundant beta clonotypes had fewer insertions, unlike memory repertoires. Less excess twin sharing appeared in beta out-of-frame sequences.

This clonotype turned up a few times. Its target is unknown. All donors were healthy Caucasians. After template switching added a universal primer site, the resulting cDNA carried unique molecular identifiers. TCRdb reprocessed the 5' RACE reads with MiXCR, giving one entry per CDR3 protein. The repertoire consists of under 1 million distinct CDR3 sequences, with over 9% occurring once and the leading ten covering 1.5% to 2%. Germline assignment: CDR1 SGHRS and CDR2 YFSETQ. The CDR3 has 18 amino acids. Deletions cut 3 bases from V and 1 base from J, with 20 bases between. This same sample was also taken into another study, of yellow fever vaccine responses in identical twins.

The TCR sequence derives from a woman in her late teens or twenties in good health. Sequences were obtained from PBMCs. The chain uses TRBV5-1 and TRBJ2-1; TRBD2 is a possible D gene (7 bases). This CDR3 is CASSSPERGGRSYNEQFF. CDR3 DNA: TGCGCCAGCAGCTCCCCGGAGAGGGGGGGGAGGTCCTACAATGAGCAGTTCTTC.